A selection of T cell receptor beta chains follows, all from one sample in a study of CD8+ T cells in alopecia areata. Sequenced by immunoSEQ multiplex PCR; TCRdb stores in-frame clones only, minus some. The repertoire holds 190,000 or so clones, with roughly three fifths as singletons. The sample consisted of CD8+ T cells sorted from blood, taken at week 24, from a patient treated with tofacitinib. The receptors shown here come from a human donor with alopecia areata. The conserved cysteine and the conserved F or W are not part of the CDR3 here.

CDR3: ASSQEGLQETQY
J: TRBJ2-5
V: TRBV4-1

CDR3: ASSVGQVSYEQY
J: TRBJ2-7
V: TRBV9

CDR3: ASSGTVLNEKLF
J: TRBJ1-4
V: TRBV6-6

CDR3: AFAVSPWPNTEAF
J: TRBJ1-1
V: TRBV6-6

CDR3: SVADGAQY
J: TRBJ2-5
V: TRBV29-1

CDR3: ASSEHGSFIPQY
J: TRBJ2-3
V: TRBV25-1

CDR3: ASSEGPYSGGYT
J: TRBJ1-2
V: TRBV2

CDR3: ASRDIGYGYT
J: TRBJ1-2
V: TRBV6-1

CDR3: ASSHSGTGVTSETQY
J: TRBJ2-5
V: TRBV4-2

CDR3: ASSLSGPDTTGELF
J: TRBJ2-2
V: TRBV7-3

CDR3: ASSFPQGTSGGFNEQF
J: TRBJ2-1
V: TRBV7-9

CDR3: ASSLRSSGVTKNIQY
J: TRBJ2-4
V: TRBV13

CDR3: ASSNAPGELF
J: TRBJ2-2
V: TRBV7-9

CDR3: AWSASATYEQY
J: TRBJ2-7
V: TRBV30

CDR3: ARARCRPQH
J: TRBJ1-5
V: TRBV2

CDR3: ASSLPGTGAEQY
J: TRBJ2-7
V: TRBV2

CDR3: ASSVAAQGQHEQY
J: TRBJ2-7
V: TRBV9

CDR3: ASSLDPHHRVYYQETQY
J: TRBJ2-5
V: TRBV11-2

CDR3: SVETGGLYEQY
J: TRBJ2-7
V: TRBV29-1

CDR3: ASSLAPGSNQPQH
J: TRBJ1-5
V: TRBV5-1

CDR3: ASSKYRGLDEKLF
J: TRBJ1-4
V: TRBV11-3

CDR3: ASSPLSQGSNQPQH
J: TRBJ1-5
V: TRBV5-8

CDR3: AWGRGDGYT
J: TRBJ1-2
V: TRBV30

CDR3: ASSIPGPQH
J: TRBJ1-5
V: TRBV19

CDR3: ASSSRGAGAYTEAF
J: TRBJ1-1
V: TRBV4-1

CDR3: ASSQGQGSGFNEQF
J: TRBJ2-1
V: TRBV4-2

CDR3: ASSLSVGENRFPYEQY
J: TRBJ2-7
V: TRBV5-1

CDR3: ASSRRQGAHLDTQY
J: TRBJ2-3
V: TRBV27

CDR3: ATSSKLMPDTQY
J: TRBJ2-3
V: TRBV15

CDR3: ASSEAEETQY
J: TRBJ2-5
V: TRBV28

CDR3: SVVVTGGSTDTQY
J: TRBJ2-3
V: TRBV29-1

CDR3: AWSIGDYEQY
J: TRBJ2-7
V: TRBV30

CDR3: SVAGAANTGELF
J: TRBJ2-2
V: TRBV29-1

CDR3: ASSPGLAVTDTQY
J: TRBJ2-3
V: TRBV5-1

CDR3: ASSSGGNTEAF
J: TRBJ1-1
V: TRBV27

CDR3: ASITGGFGANVLT
J: TRBJ2-6
V: TRBV7-2

CDR3: ASSFGRYNEQF
J: TRBJ2-1
V: TRBV27

CDR3: AISGTSSYEQY
J: TRBJ2-7
V: TRBV10-3

CDR3: ASGPGFGETQY
J: TRBJ2-5
V: TRBV12-5

CDR3: ASSLRNRGGETQY
J: TRBJ2-5
V: TRBV7-8

CDR3: SVERQGRGEKLF
J: TRBJ1-4
V: TRBV29-1

CDR3: ASSLRRTNNSPLH
J: TRBJ1-6
V: TRBV19

CDR3: ASRGSYEQY
J: TRBJ2-7
V: TRBV6-1

CDR3: ASSPKAEGAF
J: TRBJ1-1
V: TRBV7-9

CDR3: ASSFPSGQQETQY
J: TRBJ2-5
V: TRBV7-9

CDR3: ATGTAYEQY
J: TRBJ2-7
V: TRBV6-5

CDR3: ASSLERPGQETQY
J: TRBJ2-5
V: TRBV11-2

CDR3: SVVVQGGSYEQY
J: TRBJ2-7
V: TRBV29-1

CDR3: ASSELTSGALRDEQF
J: TRBJ2-1
V: TRBV10-2

CDR3: SVGRVNTEAF
J: TRBJ1-1
V: TRBV29-1

CDR3: SVVQGLNTEAF
J: TRBJ1-1
V: TRBV29-1

CDR3: ASSLVRSQETQY
J: TRBJ2-5
V: TRBV7-6

CDR3: ASSWTGYEQY
J: TRBJ2-7
V: TRBV7-9

CDR3: ASSPARGSQETQY
J: TRBJ2-5
V: TRBV28

CDR3: ASSRLGGTQETQY
J: TRBJ2-5
V: TRBV6-5

CDR3: AWSATGFLDTQY
J: TRBJ2-3
V: TRBV30

CDR3: ASSFGGLNTEAF
J: TRBJ1-1
V: TRBV28

CDR3: ASSSGDVHNEQF
J: TRBJ2-1
V: TRBV7-3

CDR3: ASSESPAAGATDTQY
J: TRBJ2-3
V: TRBV2

CDR3: ASTQERELF
J: TRBJ2-2
V: TRBV5-1